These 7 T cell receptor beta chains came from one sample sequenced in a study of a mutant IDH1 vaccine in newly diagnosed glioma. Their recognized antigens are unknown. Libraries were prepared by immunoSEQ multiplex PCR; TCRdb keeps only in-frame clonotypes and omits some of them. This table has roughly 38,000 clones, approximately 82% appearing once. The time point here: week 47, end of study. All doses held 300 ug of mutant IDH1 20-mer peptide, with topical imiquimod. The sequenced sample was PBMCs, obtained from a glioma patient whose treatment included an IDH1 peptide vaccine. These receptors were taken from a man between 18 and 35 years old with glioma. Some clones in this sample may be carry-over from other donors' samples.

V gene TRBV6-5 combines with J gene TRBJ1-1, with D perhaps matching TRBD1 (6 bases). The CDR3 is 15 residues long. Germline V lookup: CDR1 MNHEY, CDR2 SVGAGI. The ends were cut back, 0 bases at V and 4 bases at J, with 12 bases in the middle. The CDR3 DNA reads TGTGCCAGCAGTTACTCTTTTGGCAGGGGCACTGAAGCTTTCTTT. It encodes CASSYSFGRGTEAFF.

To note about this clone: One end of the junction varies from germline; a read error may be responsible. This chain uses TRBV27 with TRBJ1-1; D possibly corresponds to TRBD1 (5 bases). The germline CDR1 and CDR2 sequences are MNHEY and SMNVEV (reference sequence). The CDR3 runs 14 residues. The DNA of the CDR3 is TGTGCCAGCAGTTTATCTGGGGACGGTGGGGAGTTACTCTTT. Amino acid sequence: CASSLSGDGGELLF.

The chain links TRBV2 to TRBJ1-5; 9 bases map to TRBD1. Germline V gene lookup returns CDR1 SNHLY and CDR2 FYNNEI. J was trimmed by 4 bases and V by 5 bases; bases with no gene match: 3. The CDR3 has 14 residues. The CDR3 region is CASSLDRGNQPQHF. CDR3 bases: TGTGCCAGCAGTTTGGACAGGGGAAATCAGCCCCAGCATTTT.

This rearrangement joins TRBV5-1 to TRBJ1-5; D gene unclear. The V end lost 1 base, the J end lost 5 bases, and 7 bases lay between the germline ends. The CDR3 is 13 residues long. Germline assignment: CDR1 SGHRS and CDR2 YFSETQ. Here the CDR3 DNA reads TGCGCCAGCAGCTTGAACGGGTATCAGCCCCAGCATTTT. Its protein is CASSLNGYQPQHF.

CDR3 DNA: TGCAGCGTTGAAGATTTGGGAGTTCCAGGGACCCAGTACTTC. This translates into CSVEDLGVPGTQYF. The rearrangement links TRBV29-1 to TRBJ2-5; tentative D call: TRBD2 (5 bases). The CDR3 totals 14 residues. Germline CDR1 and CDR2: SQVTM and ANQGSEA. Trimming stripped 0 bases from V and 7 bases from J, with 15 bases between. Using reference TRBV29-1 and TRBJ2-5 for the parts outside the CDR3, the full variable domain is SAVISQKPSRDICQRGTSLTIQCQVDSQVTMMFWYRQQPGQSLTLIATANQGSEATYESGFVIDKFPISRPNLTFSTLTVSNMSPEDSSIYLCSVEDLGVPGTQYFGPGTRLLVL.

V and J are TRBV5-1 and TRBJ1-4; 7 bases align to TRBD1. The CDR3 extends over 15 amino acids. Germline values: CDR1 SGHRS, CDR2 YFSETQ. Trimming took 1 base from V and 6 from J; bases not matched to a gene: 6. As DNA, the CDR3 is TGCGCCAGCAGCTTGAGGGGACAGAGTTATGAAAAACTGTTTTTT. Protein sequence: CASSLRGQSYEKLFF. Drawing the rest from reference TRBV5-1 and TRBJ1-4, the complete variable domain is KAGVTQTPRYLIKTRGQQVTLSCSPISGHRSVSWYQQTPGQGLQFLFEYFSETQRNKGNFPGRFSGRQFSNSRSEMNVSTLELGDSALYLCASSLRGQSYEKLFFGSGTQLSVL.

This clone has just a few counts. Here the CDR3 reads CASSLSHSSGELFF. CDR3 sequence (DNA): TGTGCCAGCAGCTTATCTCATTCTTCCGGGGAGCTGTTTTTT. The J gene is TRBJ2-2, the V gene TRBV7-9; D remains unclear. The CDR3 runs 14 residues. Trimming took 2 bases from V and 6 from J, leaving 10 bases between them. From germline, CDR1 is SEHNR and CDR2 FQNEAQ (reference sequence).